The 18 T cell receptor beta chains reported below all come from one sample, sequenced in a study of blood T cell repertoires in COVID-19 (dated by TCRdb to the early 2020s). The method behind the library was the immunoSEQ multiplex PCR assay. TCRdb mirrors the immuneACCESS table, restricted to in-frame sequences. Some clones are absent from its copies; in checked studies, under half trace to an unresolved V gene, and the reason for the others is unknown. This sample has about 190,000 clones in its table, and 88% of those were observed once. The ten largest clones add up to 1.6% of the sample. Sequenced sample: peripheral blood. These TCRs come from a man aged 18 to 35 with active or convalescent COVID-19.

The chain has TRBV7-9 and TRBJ2-5; 7 bases match TRBD1. The germline V gene has CDR1 SEHNR and CDR2 FQNEAQ (reference sequence). The CDR3 is made up of 15 amino acids. Unmatched junction bases numbered 6, after V lost 0 bases and J lost 5 bases. CDR3 amino acids: CASSLAQGSMETQYF. CDR3 DNA sequence: TGTGCCAGCAGCTTAGCACAGGGGTCAATGGAGACCCAGTACTTC.

The J gene is TRBJ2-7, the V gene TRBV6-5; tentative D call: TRBD2 (5 bases). V was shortened by 6 bases and J by 7 bases, with 10 bases between the two germline ends. The CDR3 totals 11 residues. CDR1 MNHEY and CDR2 SVGAGI come from the germline V gene. CDR3 bases: TGTGCCAGCAGCCGGCGCGGGGAGCAGTACTTC. It specifies CASSRRGEQYF.

V usage is TRBV3-1 (or the pseudogene TRBV3-2) and J usage is TRBJ1-5; maybe TRBD1 (5 bases). V was shortened by 4 bases and J by 1 base, with 14 bases between the two germline ends. The CDR3 consists of 16 residues. Germline CDR1 and CDR2: LGHDT and YNNKEL (reference sequence). This CDR3 is CASSPSRGGSNQPQHF. CDR3 in DNA: TGTGCCAGCAGCCCAAGTCGGGGGGGGAGCAATCAGCCCCAGCATTTT.

V usage is TRBV18 and J usage is TRBJ1-2; 11 positions match TRBD1. CDR1 KGHSH and CDR2 LQKENI come from the germline V gene. With 2 bases clipped from V and 4 bases from J, the junction kept 0 bases outside the gene matches. The CDR3 totals 14 residues. The CDR3 DNA reads as TGTGCCAGCTCACCAGGACAGGGGGCCTATGGCTACACCTTC. This translates into CASSPGQGAYGYTF.

The chain recombines TRBV18 with TRBJ2-7, with a tentative D call TRBD2 (6 bases). The CDR3 runs 15 residues. Germline V gene sequence: CDR1 KGHSH, CDR2 LQKENI. V gave up 3 bases and J gave up 2 bases, with 14 bases separating them. Here the CDR3 reads CASSPSSVGTYEQYF. CDR3 nucleotide sequence: TGTGCCAGCTCACCCTCTAGCGTAGGAACCTACGAGCAGTACTTC.

The sample holds a few counts of this clone. The chain is built from TRBV13 and TRBJ1-1; 9 positions match TRBD1. The V and J ends lost 5 bases and 4 bases, in that order; junction bases with no gene match: 5. The CDR3 loop spans 14 amino acids. The V gene's germline CDR1 is PRHDT and CDR2 FYEKMQ (reference sequence). The CDR3 loop reads CASSRTGELTEAFF. In DNA, the CDR3 is TGTGCCAGCAGCCGGACAGGGGAGCTCACTGAAGCTTTCTTT.

The CDR3: CASPRSRLNTEAFF. The CDR3 DNA sequence: TGTGCCAGCCCTAGATCCAGACTGAACACTGAAGCTTTCTTT. The chain couples TRBV2 to TRBJ1-1; D call uncertain. Trimming stripped 8 bases from V and 0 bases from J, with 13 bases between. CDR1 and CDR2 (germline): SNHLY, FYNNEI. The CDR3 has 14 residues.

The V call is TRBV7-2, the J call TRBJ2-7, with TRBD2 matching 11 bases. This CDR3 comprises 14 residues. Germline CDR1 is SGHTA and CDR2 is FQGNSA. V lost 6 bases and J lost 6; bases outside the gene matches: 7. The CDR3 sequence: CASRVAGGPGEQYF. CDR3 DNA sequence: TGTGCCAGCAGAGTAGCGGGAGGGCCGGGCGAGCAGTACTTC.

The chain joins TRBV9 to TRBJ1-1; possibly TRBD1 for D (6 bases). The CDR3 length is 14 residues. V was trimmed by 1 base and J by 1 base, leaving 8 bases between them. The germline CDR1 and CDR2 sequences are SGDLS and YYNGEE. In DNA, the CDR3 is TGTGCCAGCAGCGTAACCAGGGGGAACACTGAAGCTTTCTTT. It specifies CASSVTRGNTEAFF.

For the CDR3, the DNA is TGTGCCAGCAGCGTAGGCCTGAGCGGGAGGGCAGATACGCAGTATTTT. Its translation: CASSVGLSGRADTQYF. The chain links TRBV9 to TRBJ2-3, with TRBD2 matching 10 bases. This CDR3 contains 16 residues. The germline V gene encodes CDR1 SGDLS and CDR2 YYNGEE. V trimming: 0 bases; J trimming: 4 bases; junction bases outside the gene matches: 5. Filled out from reference TRBV9 and TRBJ2-3, the complete variable domain reads DSGVTQTPKHLITATGQRVTLRCSPRSGDLSVYWYQQSLDQGLQFLIQYYNGEERAKGNILERFSAQQFPDLHSELNLSSLELGDSALYFCASSVGLSGRADTQYFGPGTRLTVL.

This clone has just a few counts. The gene calls are TRBV15 and TRBJ1-5; D remains ambiguous. V gave up 0 bases and J gave up 4 bases, with 16 bases separating them. Germline loops: CDR1 LNHNV, CDR2 YYDKDF (reference sequence). There are 17 residues in the CDR3. The CDR3 nucleotides read TGTGCCACCAGCAGAGAGTTGACCTGGGGAGTGAATCAGCCCCAGCATTTT. Its translation: CATSRELTWGVNQPQHF.

The chain recombines TRBV9 with TRBJ1-2; D gene unclear. Trimming stripped 1 base from V and 7 bases from J, with 17 bases between. This CDR3 is built from 15 residues. The germline CDR1 and CDR2 sequences are SGDLS and YYNGEE. CDR3 protein: CASSVFSENSFGYTF. CDR3 nucleotides: TGTGCCAGCAGCGTATTTAGCGAGAACTCTTTTGGCTACACCTTC. Using reference TRBV9 and TRBJ1-2 for the parts outside the CDR3, the full variable domain is DSGVTQTPKHLITATGQRVTLRCSPRSGDLSVYWYQQSLDQGLQFLIQYYNGEERAKGNILERFSAQQFPDLHSELNLSSLELGDSALYFCASSVFSENSFGYTFGSGTRLTVV.

The rearrangement joins TRBV6-6 to TRBJ2-7, with 9 nucleotides matching TRBD1. The trim removed 6 bases at V and 2 bases at J, leaving 8 bases unmatched. The germline V gene has CDR1 MNHNY and CDR2 SVGAGI (reference sequence). The CDR3 is 15 residues long. CDR3 nucleotide sequence: TGTGCCAGCAGGTCTCCGGGACAGGGCACCTACGAGCAGTACTTC. This encodes CASRSPGQGTYEQYF.

For the CDR3, the DNA is TGTGCCAGCACGCGGGGGACAGGACGTTCCTACGAGCAGTACTTC. Residues: CASTRGTGRSYEQYF. The rearrangement joins TRBV11-2 to TRBJ2-7, with D perhaps matching TRBD1 (8 bases). This CDR3 has 15 residues. Per the germline V gene, CDR1 is SGHAT and CDR2 is FQNNGV. V lost 7 bases to trimming and J lost 1 base, with 17 bases between them.

The rearrangement joins TRBV7-9 to TRBJ1-2, with D unresolved. Germline V lookup: CDR1 SEHNR, CDR2 FQNEAQ (reference sequence). The CDR3 loop spans 13 amino acids. Trimming took off 3 bases at V and 6 bases at J, with 11 bases between the two ends. Here the CDR3 reads CASSLESWNGYTF. Here the CDR3 DNA reads TGTGCCAGCAGCTTGGAGTCTTGGAATGGCTACACCTTC.

V and J are TRBV11-2 and TRBJ2-3; possible D gene TRBD2, 7 bases. The CDR3 extends over 16 amino acids. The germline CDR1 and CDR2 sequences are SGHAT and FQNNGV. With 5 bases removed from V and 7 bases from J, the gap between germline ends came to 22 bases. The CDR3 sequence: CASSSGGAGIKNTQYF. CDR3 bases: TGTGCCAGCAGCAGTGGGGGGGCGGGTATTAAGAATACGCAGTATTTT.

The CDR3 DNA follows: TGTGCCAGCAGGCTAGGACAGGGGGAGGGTGAGCAGTTCTTC. Translation gives CASRLGQGEGEQFF. V gene TRBV27 combines with J gene TRBJ2-1; 10 bases line up with TRBD1. Germline CDR1 and CDR2: MNHEY and SMNVEV (reference sequence). The CDR3 covers 14 residues. V gave up 6 bases and J gave up 9 bases; unmatched junction bases: 8.

This clone has only one observation. The chain joins TRBV18 to TRBJ2-7, with 7 bases matching TRBD1. The CDR3 contains 15 residues. CDR1 and CDR2 (germline): KGHSH, LQKENI. The ends lost 2 bases at V and 3 bases at J; junction bases unmatched: 7. The CDR3 region is CASSPGPGGIYEQYF. The CDR3 coding sequence is TGTGCCAGCTCACCAGGCCCAGGGGGTATCTACGAGCAGTACTTC.